A selection of T cell receptor beta chains follows, all from one sample in a study of immune evolution from preneoplasia to lung adenocarcinoma. Clones were read by immunoSEQ multiplex PCR, and TCRdb kept only the in-frame ones, dropping some. The top ten hold 6% to 8% of the sample, which has some 4,300 clones, around 85% seen once. Sequencing was performed on FFPE minimally invasive lung adenocarcinoma tissue. Receptors were obtained from a person aged 45 to 69 with lung adenocarcinoma. Both conserved end residues are trimmed from each CDR3.

v_call	cdr3_length	j_call	cdr3_aa
TRBV28	12	TRBJ1-1	ASSFNRENSEAF
TRBV10-1	11	TRBJ2-2	ASSESLFGELF
TRBV7-9	13	TRBJ2-1	ASSPPGQSGNEQF
TRBV6-1	12	TRBJ1-1	ASSEMALNGEAF
TRBV6-5	12	TRBJ1-1	ASRTLHGGDEAF
TRBV9	11	TRBJ2-1	ASSVPGFNEQF
TRBV19	11	TRBJ2-7	ASSRGLADEQY
TRBV27	11	TRBJ2-7	ASSLSAVGEQY
TRBV18	12	TRBJ2-1	ASSPYGQADEQF
TRBV2	12	TRBJ2-5	ASSGTWAQETQY
TRBV6-1	14	TRBJ2-3	ASSEVGGGSTDTQY
TRBV28	12	TRBJ1-1	ASSLLNGYTEAF
TRBV7-2	13	TRBJ1-1	ASSLLGRGNTEAF
TRBV10-3	11	TRBJ2-2	AISESRTRELF
TRBV18	12	TRBJ1-1	ASSPPLRNTEAF